This is a list of T cell receptor beta chains from one sample in a study of T-cell reconstitution after alpha-beta-depleted transplantation in children. MiXCR was run by TCRdb on the PCR reads, yielding one entry per CDR3 protein. The table has roughly 76,000 distinct CDR3 sequences, roughly 10% seen once. Here the sequenced sample was PBMCs, taken before TCRalphabeta/CD19-depleted stem cell transplant. These receptors originate from a boy aged 10-17 years with acute myeloid leukemia, due to receive a stem cell transplant. The CDR3 runs from the conserved cysteine through the conserved F or W. The D gene is left open where the match is weak. Rows give clone size only sometimes, using once, few, many, or a class for an expanded clone.

DNA: TGTGCCGGGTACAAACCGAACACCGGGGAGCTGTTTTTT; CDR3: CAGYKPNTGELFF; J: TRBJ2-2; V: TRBV7-9; D: .; size: many
DNA: TGTGCCAGCAGCTTAGGCAGGGGCAATGAGCAGTTCTTC; CDR3: CASSLGRGNEQFF; J: TRBJ2-1; V: TRBV11-3; D: .; size: .
DNA: TGCGCCAGCAGCTTTCTAGCGGGGGGCCGGACTAGCACAGATGCGCAGTATTTT; CDR3: CASSFLAGGRTSTDAQYF; J: TRBJ2-3; V: TRBV5-1; D: TRBD2; size: .
DNA: TGCAGTGCTAGAGACCAGGGCGGGCCGGGCTACACCTTC; CDR3: CSARDQGGPGYTF; J: TRBJ1-2; V: TRBV20-1; D: .; size: many
DNA: TGTGCCAGCAGCCCCAGCGGGAGGTACACCTACGAGCAGTACTTC; CDR3: CASSPSGRYTYEQYF; J: TRBJ2-7; V: TRBV7-2; D: TRBD2; size: .
DNA: TGTGCCAGTAGTGCTCAATATAATTCACCCCTCCACTTT; CDR3: CASSAQYNSPLHF; J: TRBJ1-6; V: TRBV19; D: .; size: many
DNA: TGTGCCAGCAGTTTAAGGGCTAGCGGGGCCTTCTACAATGAGCAGTTCTTC; CDR3: CASSLRASGAFYNEQFF; J: TRBJ2-1; V: TRBV27; D: TRBD2; size: many
DNA: TGTGCCAGCAGCTCCCTGAGCCTTGGGGGCGGCTACACCTTC; CDR3: CASSSLSLGGGYTF; J: TRBJ1-2; V: TRBV5-5; D: .; size: .
DNA: TGCAGTGCTAGGCCTCCGGGACAGCCAAACACTGAAGCTTTCTTT; CDR3: CSARPPGQPNTEAFF; J: TRBJ1-1; V: TRBV20-1; D: TRBD1; size: many
DNA: TGTGCCAGCAGTCCCGTAGCGGGAGGGCCGCCGGATACGCAGTATTTT; CDR3: CASSPVAGGPPDTQYF; J: TRBJ2-3; V: TRBV27; D: TRBD2; size: medium-sized
DNA: TGCGCCAGCAGCACTAGCGGGGGGGCCGAGGAGACCCAGTACTTC; CDR3: CASSTSGGAEETQYF; J: TRBJ2-5; V: TRBV4-1; D: TRBD2; size: many
DNA: TGTGCCAGCAGTCCAGCGTGGGCCGCCCACCCCTTTGGGAACACTGAAGCTTTCTTT; CDR3: CASSPAWAAHPFGNTEAFF; J: TRBJ1-1; V: TRBV9; D: .; size: many
DNA: TGCGCCAGCAGCCGAGCGGGGTTGAGCACAGATACGCAGTATTTT; CDR3: CASSRAGLSTDTQYF; J: TRBJ2-3; V: TRBV5-1; D: TRBD2; size: few
DNA: TGTGCCAGCAGACCCACTCGACAGGGCGGTAGGGACACTGAAGCTTTCTTT; CDR3: CASRPTRQGGRDTEAFF; J: TRBJ1-1; V: TRBV6-5; D: TRBD1; size: many
DNA: TGCAGTGCTAGCACAGGGCCCACAGATACGCAGTATTTT; CDR3: CSASTGPTDTQYF; J: TRBJ2-3; V: TRBV20-1; D: .; size: many
DNA: TGTGCCAGCAGCTGGACAGGGGGCGACACTGAAGCTTTCTTT; CDR3: CASSWTGGDTEAFF; J: TRBJ1-1; V: TRBV7-8; D: TRBD1; size: .
DNA: TGTGCCAGCAGCCAACTCTTCTATGGAGGGTACGACACTGAAGCTTTCTTT; CDR3: CASSQLFYGGYDTEAFF; J: TRBJ1-1; V: TRBV14; D: .; size: .
DNA: TGTGCCAGCAGCTTGGGGGCGGGGGGGCAAGATACGCAGTATTTT; CDR3: CASSLGAGGQDTQYF; J: TRBJ2-3; V: TRBV7-6; D: TRBD2; size: .
DNA: TGCGCCAGCAGCGAGGACAGGCCAAACATTCAGTACTTC; CDR3: CASSEDRPNIQYF; J: TRBJ2-4; V: TRBV4-3; D: TRBD1; size: many
DNA: TGTGCCAGCTCGCTCAGGGGAGGCGACACCGGGGAGCTGTTTTTT; CDR3: CASSLRGGDTGELFF; J: TRBJ2-2; V: TRBV18; D: .; size: many
DNA: TGCAGCGCAATGGGGACCCCCCGTTACAATGAGCAGTTCTTC; CDR3: CSAMGTPRYNEQFF; J: TRBJ2-1; V: TRBV29-1; D: .; size: many
DNA: TGCAGTGCTAGAGAGGAAAACACCATATATTTT; CDR3: CSAREENTIYF; J: TRBJ1-3; V: TRBV20-1; D: .; size: many
DNA: TGTGCCACCAGCAGAGTCGGGGGGGGGAACACTGAAGCTTTCTTT; CDR3: CATSRVGGGNTEAFF; J: TRBJ1-1; V: TRBV15; D: .; size: many
DNA: TGCGCCAGCAGAGGAGCCTACGAGCAGTACTTC; CDR3: CASRGAYEQYF; J: TRBJ2-7; V: TRBV5-1; D: .; size: many
DNA: TGCAGTGCCCCTAAGCCGGCTAGCGGGAGTCGCGAGCAGTACTTC; CDR3: CSAPKPASGSREQYF; J: TRBJ2-7; V: TRBV20-1; D: TRBD2; size: many
DNA: TGCGCCAGCAGCCTCGCATTCGGGGGGGCCACAGATACGCAGTATTTT; CDR3: CASSLAFGGATDTQYF; J: TRBJ2-3; V: TRBV4-1; D: TRBD2; size: many
DNA: TGCGCCAGCAGCTCGAGCGGGGGGTGGCAAGAGACCCAGTACTTC; CDR3: CASSSSGGWQETQYF; J: TRBJ2-5; V: TRBV5-1; D: TRBD2; size: many
DNA: TGCAGTGCCCAACTAGCGCCTCGCCAGTACTTC; CDR3: CSAQLAPRQYF; J: TRBJ2-7; V: TRBV20-1; D: TRBD2; size: many
DNA: TGTGCCAGCGGGCACCGGGGCACTCCCAACTATGGCTACACCTTC; CDR3: CASGHRGTPNYGYTF; J: TRBJ1-2; V: TRBV27; D: .; size: many
DNA: TGTGCCAGCAGCCAACAGTATAGCAATCAGCCCCAGCATTTT; CDR3: CASSQQYSNQPQHF; J: TRBJ1-5; V: TRBV3-1; D: .; size: many
DNA: TGTGCCAGCGCCTGGACGGGGGCCAGGGGCTACGAGCAGTACTTC; CDR3: CASAWTGARGYEQYF; J: TRBJ2-7; V: TRBV11-2; D: .; size: many
DNA: TGTGCCAGCAGTTACGGGGATGAGACCCAGTACTTC; CDR3: CASSYGDETQYF; J: TRBJ2-5; V: TRBV12-3/TRBV12-4; D: .; size: many
DNA: TGTGCCAGCAGCAGCGGGACCTACCAAGAGACCCAGTACTTC; CDR3: CASSSGTYQETQYF; J: TRBJ2-5; V: TRBV21-1; D: .; size: many
DNA: TGCAGTGCTACTACTAGCTCCTATAATTCACCCCTCCACTTT; CDR3: CSATTSSYNSPLHF; J: TRBJ1-6; V: TRBV20-1; D: .; size: many
DNA: TGTGCCACCAGCAGGGACGCAACCCGGATGGTGTCCACTGAAGCTTTCTTT; CDR3: CATSRDATRMVSTEAFF; J: TRBJ1-1; V: TRBV15; D: .; size: .
DNA: TGTGCCAGCAGCTTAGATGGGGGCGCTTATGGCTACACCTTC; CDR3: CASSLDGGAYGYTF; J: TRBJ1-2; V: TRBV7-6; D: .; size: many
DNA: TGTGCCAGCAGCTTCCCCGGGACTAGCGGGATCTTC; CDR3: CASSFPGTSGIF; J: TRBJ2-1; V: TRBV7-2; D: TRBD2; size: many
DNA: TGTGCCAGCAGTGAAGCCCAGCGGGGGGGCCTCCAGCTGTTTTTT; CDR3: CASSEAQRGGLQLFF; J: TRBJ2-2; V: TRBV2; D: TRBD2; size: many
DNA: TGCAGTGCCGAGGACAGGGCGAGATATGGCTACACCTTC; CDR3: CSAEDRARYGYTF; J: TRBJ1-2; V: TRBV20-1; D: TRBD1; size: many
DNA: TGCAGTGCTAGAGTCGGGCGACTAGCGGGCCAGAAGGACGAGCAGTACTTC; CDR3: CSARVGRLAGQKDEQYF; J: TRBJ2-7; V: TRBV20-1; D: TRBD2; size: many